Listed below are T cell receptor beta chains from one sample, sequenced in a study of patients and donors after allogeneic stem cell transplantation. MiXCR, applied by TCRdb to the RT-PCR reads, yields one record per CDR3 protein. Among about 960,000 distinct CDR3 sequences, more than 15% were seen once, and the ten largest hold under 6.5%. The sequenced material came from blood, either unsorted or a sorted T cell fraction (not recorded which). The receptors here all came from a human donor who was either an allogeneic HSCT recipient or a stem cell or donor lymphocyte infusion donor (not recorded which). It is not recorded whose cells these are; they may come from a transplant donor. Both conserved end residues are trimmed from each CDR3. D genes are given only for firm matches.

j_gene,v_gene,d_gene,CDR3aa
TRBJ2-7,TRBV25-1,-,ASSIVGTVHEQY
TRBJ2-2,TRBV12-3/TRBV12-4,-,ASSAGGAHTGELF
TRBJ2-2,TRBV4-2,-,ASSQDRVGANTGELF
TRBJ2-3,TRBV12-3/TRBV12-4,TRBD2,ASSFNGLAGRTATQY
TRBJ2-2,TRBV12-3/TRBV12-4,-,ASGSPGELF
TRBJ2-1,TRBV29-1,-,SVEVRQTYNEQF
TRBJ2-1,TRBV11-2,-,ASSLNPAGPYNEQF
TRBJ1-1,TRBV4-1,-,ASSNLLGGRHTEAF
TRBJ2-3,TRBV12-3/TRBV12-4,-,ASTRGPLGADTQY
TRBJ1-1,TRBV5-1,-,ASSSGLQNTEAF
TRBJ2-7,TRBV29-1,-,SVVPGSRREQY
TRBJ1-5,TRBV5-7,-,ASSPRLSLSNQPQH
TRBJ2-2,TRBV5-1,-,ASSWDSANTGELF
TRBJ1-1,TRBV20-1,TRBD1,SARRDRLMNTEAF
TRBJ2-1,TRBV9,TRBD2,ASSRGGVAYNEQF
TRBJ2-1,TRBV20-1,TRBD2,SARDLSGVAYNEQF
TRBJ2-1,TRBV10-3,-,AISESSGVEQF
TRBJ2-7,TRBV13,-,ASSLGGGGIEY
TRBJ2-2,TRBV12-3/TRBV12-4,-,ASGASTGRELF
TRBJ1-1,TRBV5-6,TRBD1,ASSFQYRDRGRETEAF
TRBJ2-7,TRBV5-1,-,ASSLEGPSYEQY
TRBJ2-1,TRBV7-3,-,ASSQMGYNEQF
TRBJ1-2,TRBV9,TRBD1,ASSVDRTGGLGGSYT
TRBJ2-7,TRBV29-1,TRBD2,SVASGNSEQY
TRBJ2-1,TRBV21-1,-,ASSKERSHNEQF
TRBJ1-1,TRBV6-2/TRBV6-3,TRBD1,ASRGQGRVNTEAF
TRBJ1-1,TRBV12-3/TRBV12-4,-,ASRFVGEAEAF
TRBJ2-7,TRBV9,-,ASSVTGSSYEQY
TRBJ1-1,TRBV24-1,-,ATSEGDTEAF
TRBJ1-3,TRBV9,-,ASSVATSSSGNTIY
TRBJ2-7,TRBV2,-,ASSQEQGTTYEQY
TRBJ1-2,TRBV6-5,-,ASSYSGRVRHGYT
TRBJ2-1,TRBV4-3,-,ASSQEVPDPREF
TRBJ1-1,TRBV29-1,-,SSGVEAF
TRBJ2-1,TRBV12-3/TRBV12-4,TRBD2,ASSLGGVLDNEQF
TRBJ2-1,TRBV20-1,-,SASPVDSYNEQF
TRBJ1-1,TRBV21-1,-,ASSKGAQNTEAF
TRBJ2-5,TRBV10-3,-,AISPLGTSRKETQY
TRBJ1-2,TRBV6-5,-,ASSYSFGQGLNGYT
TRBJ2-3,TRBV5-1,-,ASSLAVEGDSRDTQY
TRBJ2-3,TRBV4-1,-,ASSQADGSSTDTQY
TRBJ2-7,TRBV20-1,TRBD1,SAPPGQGGNEQY